This T cell receptor (beta chain) was identified during a study of blood T cell repertoires in COVID-19 (TCRdb year 2020). Concerning the study at large: The collaborator samples originated in the United States, Italy and Spain and spanned the acute and convalescent phases of COVID-19. The prospective study material was composed of cDNA or gDNA derived from T cells, B-cell-depleted T cells, or PBMCs. Subjects who had been exposed to COVID-19, were actively infected with it, or had recovered from it provided the deeply sampled blood TCRbeta repertoires that made up the dataset. A freely available public database, intended as a resource for researchers studying the immune response to SARS-CoV-2, is where the repertoires were released. The samples were drawn from the first 160 participants of the ongoing ImmuneRACE study and from 1,254 subjects provided by 6 global collaborators. Nearly every sample came with metadata listing a de-identified subject ID, COVID-19 status, age in years and sex. Where HLA class I and class II types were available, the types were taken from metadata supplied by the sample provider, not from assay-based typing.

Of note for this clone: Its antigen is not yet known. No much larger clone exists at a distance of one base, and base qualities are not known.

The germline V gene supplies CDR1 WSHSY and CDR2 SAAADI. Taken from cysteine to phenylalanine, the CDR3 has 17 residues. Only CDR3 DNA remains: 51 bases, in frame from the first base. The junction shows trimming of 5 bases on V and 0 bases on J, plus 17 bases between the germline ends. The paper's findings and limits, for the study overall: Clinical and demographic metadata were provided uncurated, with the amount varying by source and participant.

TCRbeta CDR3 regions were amplified from genomic DNA using the immunoSEQ Assay, a bias-controlled multiplex PCR. Under the source paper's analysis protocol: Nucleated cell counts per sample were estimated from amplification of reference gene primers within the assay. To quantify the absolute abundance of each unique TCRbeta CDR3 rearrangement, sequence reads were collapsed and filtered. For each sample, productive Simpson clonality was calculated as the square root of Simpson's diversity index across productive rearrangements. TCRdb stores this immuneACCESS table with in-frame sequences only. Part of the clones is absent; in the studies checked, under half of the shortfall reflects unresolved V genes, and no reason is known for the rest. From that table come the V and J calls and clone size; the DNA was used to work out D and trimming. This sample lists 350,000 to 400,000 clones; roughly 90% were detected once. The ten largest account for 1.5% to 2% of the sample.

In the prospective study, participants were roughly 18 to 95 years old, resided in 25 or so geographic areas of the United States, and were enrolled through a virtual design. To assign participants to cohorts, the prospective study relied on clinical history that participants themselves reported in a screening survey and a study questionnaire. Recovered participants in ImmuneRACE Cohort 3 were defined by two consecutive negative NP/OP PCR tests, clearance by a healthcare professional, or resolution of symptoms. In the prospective study, mobile phlebotomists collected whole blood, serum and a nasopharyngeal or oropharyngeal swab from each participant. Prospective study participants could optionally give additional blood draws and questionnaires over an approximately 2-month period. Blood samples from the prospective study were shipped frozen or at room temperature prior to DNA extraction.

The sequenced sample consisted of PBMCs or T cells enriched from blood (not recorded which). The chain couples TRBV10-2 to TRBJ1-3; a weak D assignment points to TRBD1 (6 bases agree). This receptor was identified in a woman in her twenties or thirties who had recovered from COVID-19. This receptor has the CDR3 CASSLSQGTSSGNTIYF. In nucleotide form, the sequence is TGCGCCAGCAGTCTTTCTCAGGGGACAAGCTCTGGAAACACCATATATTTT.